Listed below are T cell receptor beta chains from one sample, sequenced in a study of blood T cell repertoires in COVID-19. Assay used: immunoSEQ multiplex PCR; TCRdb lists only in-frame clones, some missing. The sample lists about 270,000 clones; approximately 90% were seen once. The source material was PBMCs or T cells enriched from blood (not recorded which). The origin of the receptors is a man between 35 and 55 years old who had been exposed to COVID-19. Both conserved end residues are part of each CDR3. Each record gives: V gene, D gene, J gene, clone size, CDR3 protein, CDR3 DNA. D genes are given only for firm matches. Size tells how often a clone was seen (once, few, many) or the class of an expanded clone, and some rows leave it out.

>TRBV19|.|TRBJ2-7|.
CASSIDHQGSGEQYF
TGTGCCAGTAGTATAGATCACCAGGGGAGCGGCGAGCAGTACTTC
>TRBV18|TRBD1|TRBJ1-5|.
CASSRAGTGITQQPQHF
TGTGCCAGCTCCCGAGCAGGGACAGGGATCACCCAGCAGCCCCAGCATTTT
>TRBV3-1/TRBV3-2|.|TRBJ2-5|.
CASSGGGASIGLETQYF
TGTGCCAGCAGCGGCGGAGGGGCGTCAATAGGGCTGGAGACCCAGTACTTC
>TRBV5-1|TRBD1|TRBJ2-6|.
CASSPYRGQSSSGANVLTF
TGCGCCAGCAGCCCCTACAGGGGGCAAAGTTCCTCTGGGGCCAACGTCCTGACTTTC
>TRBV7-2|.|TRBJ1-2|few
CASSLALRQGSGYTF
TGTGCCAGCAGCTTAGCTCTCCGGCAGGGGAGCGGCTACACCTTC
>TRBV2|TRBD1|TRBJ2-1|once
CASSEYVGQGLNEQFF
TGTGCCAGCAGTGAATACGTTGGACAGGGGCTCAATGAGCAGTTCTTC
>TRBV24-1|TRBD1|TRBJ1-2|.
CATSDPQGVEGYTF
TGTGCCACCAGTGACCCGCAGGGGGTTGAGGGCTACACCTTC
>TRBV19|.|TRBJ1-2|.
CASSIGRVSDYGYTF
TGTGCCAGTAGTATCGGGAGGGTCTCAGACTATGGCTACACCTTC
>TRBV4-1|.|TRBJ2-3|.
CASSQPWAQGTDTQYF
TGCGCCAGCAGCCAACCCTGGGCACAGGGCACAGATACGCAGTATTTT
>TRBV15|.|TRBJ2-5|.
CATSSQLGSLQETQYF
TGTGCCACCAGCAGTCAACTAGGGTCCCTCCAAGAGACCCAGTACTTC
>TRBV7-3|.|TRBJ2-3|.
CASSRDFSTDTQYF
TGTGCCAGCAGCAGGGACTTTTCCACAGATACGCAGTATTTT
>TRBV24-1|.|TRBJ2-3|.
CATSDLHSPSTDTQYF
TGTGCCACCAGTGATTTGCACAGCCCTAGCACAGATACGCAGTATTTT
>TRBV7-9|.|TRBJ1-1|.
CASSSRPDSSTEAFF
TGTGCCAGCAGCTCCCGACCGGACTCGAGCACTGAAGCTTTCTTT
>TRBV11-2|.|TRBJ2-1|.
CASSLGAGGPFF
TGTGCCAGCAGCTTAGGAGCCGGAGGCCCGTTCTTC
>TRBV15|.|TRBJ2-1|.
CATSRRSGKTYNEQFF
TGTGCCACCAGCAGACGTTCAGGAAAGACCTACAATGAGCAGTTCTTC
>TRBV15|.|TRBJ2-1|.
CATSRVYGDEQFF
TGTGCCACCAGCAGGGTCTATGGAGATGAGCAGTTCTTC
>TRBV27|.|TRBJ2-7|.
CASSFNSREQYF
TGTGCCAGCAGTTTTAACTCTCGCGAGCAGTACTTC
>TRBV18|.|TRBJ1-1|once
CASSPAVAGINTEAFF
TGTGCCAGCTCACCAGCAGTCGCAGGCATAAACACTGAAGCTTTCTTT
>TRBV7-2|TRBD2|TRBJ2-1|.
CASSFLAGRDNEQFF
TGTGCCAGCAGCTTCCTAGCGGGCAGAGACAATGAGCAGTTCTTC
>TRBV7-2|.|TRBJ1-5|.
CASRERQGNQPQHF
TGTGCCAGCAGAGAGCGACAGGGCAATCAGCCCCAGCATTTT
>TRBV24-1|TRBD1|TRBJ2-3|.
CATSDFGTGADTQYF
TGTGCCACCAGTGATTTTGGGACAGGGGCAGATACGCAGTATTTT
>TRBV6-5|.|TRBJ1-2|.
CASALDVTNYGYTF
TGTGCCAGCGCCTTAGATGTGACTAACTATGGCTACACCTTC
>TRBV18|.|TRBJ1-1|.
CASSAQAESTEAFF
TGTGCCAGCTCAGCACAGGCGGAAAGCACTGAAGCTTTCTTT
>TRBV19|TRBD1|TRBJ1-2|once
CASSTTGKGGYTF
TGTGCCAGTAGTACGACAGGGAAGGGTGGCTACACCTTC
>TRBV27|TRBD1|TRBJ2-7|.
CASSPRQGAYEQYF
TGTGCCAGCAGTCCTCGACAGGGCGCCTACGAGCAGTACTTC
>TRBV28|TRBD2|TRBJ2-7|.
CASSRLAGSYEQYF
TGTGCCAGCAGCCGACTAGCGGGAAGCTACGAGCAGTACTTC